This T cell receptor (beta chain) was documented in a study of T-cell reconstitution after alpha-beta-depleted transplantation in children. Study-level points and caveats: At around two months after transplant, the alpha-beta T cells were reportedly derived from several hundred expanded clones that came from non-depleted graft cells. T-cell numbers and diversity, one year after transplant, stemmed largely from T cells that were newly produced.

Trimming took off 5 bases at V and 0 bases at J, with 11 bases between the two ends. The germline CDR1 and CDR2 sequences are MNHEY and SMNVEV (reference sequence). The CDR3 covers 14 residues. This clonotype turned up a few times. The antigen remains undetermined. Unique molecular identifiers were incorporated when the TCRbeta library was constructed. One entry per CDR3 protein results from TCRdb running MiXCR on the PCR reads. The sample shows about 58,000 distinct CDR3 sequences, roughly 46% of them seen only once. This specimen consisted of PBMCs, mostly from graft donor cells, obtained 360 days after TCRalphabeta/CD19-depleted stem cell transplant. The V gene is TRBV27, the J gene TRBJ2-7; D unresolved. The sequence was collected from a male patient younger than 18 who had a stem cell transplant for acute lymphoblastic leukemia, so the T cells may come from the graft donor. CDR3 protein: CASSLLTSSYEQYF. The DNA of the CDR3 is TGTGCCAGCAGTCTCCTTACCAGCTCCTACGAGCAGTACTTC.